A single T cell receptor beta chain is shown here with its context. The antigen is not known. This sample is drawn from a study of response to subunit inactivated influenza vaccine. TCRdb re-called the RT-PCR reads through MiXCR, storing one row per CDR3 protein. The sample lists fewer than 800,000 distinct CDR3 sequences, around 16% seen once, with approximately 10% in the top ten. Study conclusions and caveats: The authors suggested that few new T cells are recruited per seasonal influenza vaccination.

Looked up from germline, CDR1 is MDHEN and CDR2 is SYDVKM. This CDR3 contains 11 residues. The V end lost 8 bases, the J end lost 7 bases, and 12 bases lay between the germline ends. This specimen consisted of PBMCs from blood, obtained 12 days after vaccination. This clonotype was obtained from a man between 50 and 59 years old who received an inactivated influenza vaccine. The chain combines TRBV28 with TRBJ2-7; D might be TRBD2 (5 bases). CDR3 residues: CASLGSGEQYF. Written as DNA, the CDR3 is TGTGCCAGCCTAGGGTCGGGGGAGCAGTACTTC.